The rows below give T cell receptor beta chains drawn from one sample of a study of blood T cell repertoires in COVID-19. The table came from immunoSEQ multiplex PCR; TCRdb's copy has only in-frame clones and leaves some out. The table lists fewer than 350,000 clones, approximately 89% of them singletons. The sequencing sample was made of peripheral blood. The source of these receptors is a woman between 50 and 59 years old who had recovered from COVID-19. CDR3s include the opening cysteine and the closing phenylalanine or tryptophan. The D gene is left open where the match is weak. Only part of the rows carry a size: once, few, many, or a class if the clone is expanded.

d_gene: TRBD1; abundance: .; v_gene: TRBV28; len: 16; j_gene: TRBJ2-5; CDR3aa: CASSSPGTGGQETQYF; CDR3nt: TGTGCCAGCAGTTCCCCCGGGACAGGGGGCCAAGAGACCCAGTACTTC
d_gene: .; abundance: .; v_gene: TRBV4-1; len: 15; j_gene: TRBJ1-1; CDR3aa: CASSQGTGMNTEAFF; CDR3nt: TGCGCCAGCAGCCAAGGTACCGGGATGAACACTGAAGCTTTCTTT
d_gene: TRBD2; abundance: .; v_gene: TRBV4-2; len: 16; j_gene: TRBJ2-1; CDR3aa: CASSPRAGGGRNEQFF; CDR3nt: TGTGCCAGCAGCCCCCGGGCGGGGGGCGGAAGAAATGAGCAGTTCTTC
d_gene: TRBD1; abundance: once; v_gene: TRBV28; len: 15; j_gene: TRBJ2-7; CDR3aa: CASRYRGQGTYEQYF; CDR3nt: TGTGCCAGCAGGTACCGGGGACAGGGAACCTACGAGCAGTACTTC
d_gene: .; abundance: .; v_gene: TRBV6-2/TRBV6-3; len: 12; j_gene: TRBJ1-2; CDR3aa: CASSYLYYGYTF; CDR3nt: TGTGCCAGCAGTTATCTGTACTATGGCTACACCTTC
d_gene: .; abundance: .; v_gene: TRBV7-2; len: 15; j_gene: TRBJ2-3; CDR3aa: CASSPLDLRGDTQYF; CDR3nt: TGTGCCAGCAGCCCACTAGATTTGCGCGGAGATACGCAGTATTTT
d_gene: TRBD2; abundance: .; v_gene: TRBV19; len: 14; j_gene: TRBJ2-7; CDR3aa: CASSIGIAGYEQYF; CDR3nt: TGTGCCAGTAGTATTGGGATAGCGGGCTACGAGCAGTACTTC
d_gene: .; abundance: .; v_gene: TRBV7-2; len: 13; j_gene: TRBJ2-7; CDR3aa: CASSLARFYEQYF; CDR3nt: TGTGCCAGCAGCCTTGCCAGATTCTACGAGCAGTACTTC
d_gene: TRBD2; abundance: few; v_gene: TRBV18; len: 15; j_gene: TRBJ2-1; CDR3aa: CASSPYGRAVDEQFF; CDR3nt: TGTGCCAGCTCACCTTACGGGAGGGCCGTCGATGAGCAGTTCTTC
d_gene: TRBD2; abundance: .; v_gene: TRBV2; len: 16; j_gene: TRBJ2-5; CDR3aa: CASSEVPGGGKETQYF; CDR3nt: TGTGCCAGCAGTGAAGTGCCGGGAGGGGGTAAGGAGACCCAGTACTTC
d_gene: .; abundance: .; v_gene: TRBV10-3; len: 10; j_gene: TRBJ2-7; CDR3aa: CATGSYEQYF; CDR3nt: TGTGCCACCGGGAGCTACGAGCAGTACTTC
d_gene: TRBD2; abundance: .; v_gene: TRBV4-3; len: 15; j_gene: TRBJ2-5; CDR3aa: CASSQERGGQETQYF; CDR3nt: TGCGCCAGCAGCCAAGAGCGGGGGGGCCAAGAGACCCAGTACTTC
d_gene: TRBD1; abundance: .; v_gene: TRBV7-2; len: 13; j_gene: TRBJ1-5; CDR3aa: CASSEQGGQPQHF; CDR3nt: TGTGCCAGCAGCGAACAGGGGGGCCAGCCCCAGCATTTT
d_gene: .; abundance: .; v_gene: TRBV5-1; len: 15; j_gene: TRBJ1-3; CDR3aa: CASSLARSAGNTIYF; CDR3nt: TGCGCCAGCAGCTTGGCGAGATCGGCTGGAAACACCATATATTTT
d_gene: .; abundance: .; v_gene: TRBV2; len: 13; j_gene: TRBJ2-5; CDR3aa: CASSTGLRETQYF; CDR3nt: TGTGCCAGCAGTACAGGATTGCGAGAGACCCAGTACTTC
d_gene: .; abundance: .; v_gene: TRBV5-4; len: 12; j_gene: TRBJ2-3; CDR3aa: CASSYPSDTQYF; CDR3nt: TGTGCCAGCAGCTACCCCAGTGATACGCAGTATTTT
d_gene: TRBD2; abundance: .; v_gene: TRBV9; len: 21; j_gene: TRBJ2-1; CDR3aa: CASSESYGQRGWRSSYNEQFF; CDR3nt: TGTGCCAGCAGCGAGAGCTATGGTCAGCGGGGGTGGCGGAGCTCCTACAATGAGCAGTTCTTC
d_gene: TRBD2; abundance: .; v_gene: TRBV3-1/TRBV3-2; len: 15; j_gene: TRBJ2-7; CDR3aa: CASSQATSGRYEQYF; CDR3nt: TGTGCCAGCAGCCAAGCGACTAGCGGGAGGTACGAGCAGTACTTC
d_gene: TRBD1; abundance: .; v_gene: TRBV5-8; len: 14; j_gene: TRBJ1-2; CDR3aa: CASSIPGTGYGYTF; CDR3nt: TGTGCCAGCAGCATACCCGGGACAGGTTATGGCTACACCTTC
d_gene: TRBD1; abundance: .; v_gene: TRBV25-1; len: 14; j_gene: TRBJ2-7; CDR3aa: CASSDGTGRYEQYF; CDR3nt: TGTGCCAGCAGTGATGGGACAGGGAGGTACGAGCAGTACTTC
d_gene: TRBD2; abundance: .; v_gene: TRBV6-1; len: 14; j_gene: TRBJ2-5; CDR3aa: CASSEALAGETQYF; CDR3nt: TGTGCCAGCAGTGAAGCTTTAGCGGGAGAGACCCAGTACTTC
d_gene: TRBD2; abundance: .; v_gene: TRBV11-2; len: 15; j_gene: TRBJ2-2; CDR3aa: CASSPGLGKTGELFF; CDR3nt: TGTGCCAGCAGTCCGGGACTAGGGAAGACCGGGGAGCTGTTTTTT
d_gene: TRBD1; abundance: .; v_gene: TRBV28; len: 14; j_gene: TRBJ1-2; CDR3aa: CASSEGQVLGGYTF; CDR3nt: TGTGCCAGCAGTGAAGGACAGGTCCTTGGTGGCTACACCTTC
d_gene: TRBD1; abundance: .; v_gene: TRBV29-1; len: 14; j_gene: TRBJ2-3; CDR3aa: CSVVRQGGPDTQYF; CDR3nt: TGCAGCGTTGTTCGACAGGGGGGCCCAGATACGCAGTATTTT
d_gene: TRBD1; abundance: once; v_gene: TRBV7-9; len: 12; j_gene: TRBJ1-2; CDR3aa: CASSVTGLSYTF; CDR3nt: TGTGCCAGCAGCGTGACAGGGTTAAGCTACACCTTC
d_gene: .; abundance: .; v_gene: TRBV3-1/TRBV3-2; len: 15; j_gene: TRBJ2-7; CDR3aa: CASSQDSSPPYEQYF; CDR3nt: TGTGCCAGCAGCCAAGATTCCAGTCCCCCCTACGAGCAGTACTTC
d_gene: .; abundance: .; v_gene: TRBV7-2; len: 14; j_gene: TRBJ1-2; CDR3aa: CASSPRAGQHGYTF; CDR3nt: TGTGCCAGCAGCCCAAGGGCCGGACAACATGGCTACACCTTC
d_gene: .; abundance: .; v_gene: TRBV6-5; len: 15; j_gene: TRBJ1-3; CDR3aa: CASSFPRASGNTIYF; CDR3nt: TGTGCCAGCAGTTTTCCGCGGGCCTCTGGAAACACCATATATTTT
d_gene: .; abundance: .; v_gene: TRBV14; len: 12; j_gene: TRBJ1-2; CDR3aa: CASSRSLYGYTF; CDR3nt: TGTGCCAGCAGTCGTTCCCTCTATGGCTACACCTTC
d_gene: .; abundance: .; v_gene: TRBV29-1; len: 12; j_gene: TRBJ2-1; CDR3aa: CSAAWSGNEQFF; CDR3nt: TGCAGCGCCGCCTGGAGTGGGAATGAGCAGTTCTTC
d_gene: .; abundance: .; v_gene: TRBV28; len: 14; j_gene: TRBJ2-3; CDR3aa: CASSLQGRGSTQYF; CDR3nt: TGTGCCAGCAGTTTACAGGGCCGGGGGAGTACGCAGTATTTT
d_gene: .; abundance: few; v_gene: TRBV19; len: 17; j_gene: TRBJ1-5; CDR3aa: CASSLTSRDHSNQPQHF; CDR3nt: TGTGCCAGTAGTCTAACTTCGCGTGATCATAGCAATCAGCCCCAGCATTTT
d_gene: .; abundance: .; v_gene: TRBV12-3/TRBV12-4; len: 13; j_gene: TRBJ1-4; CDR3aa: CASSPFRNEKLFF; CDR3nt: TGTGCCAGCAGTCCCTTTAGAAATGAAAAACTGTTTTTT
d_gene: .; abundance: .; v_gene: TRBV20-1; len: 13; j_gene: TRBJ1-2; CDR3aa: CSASADINYGYTF; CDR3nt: TGCAGTGCTAGTGCAGACATCAACTATGGCTACACCTTC
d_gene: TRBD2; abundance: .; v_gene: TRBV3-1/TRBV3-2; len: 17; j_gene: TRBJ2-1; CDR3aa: CASSQDRVAGGYNEQFF; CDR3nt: TGTGCCAGCAGCCAAGACAGGGTAGCGGGCGGCTACAATGAGCAGTTCTTC
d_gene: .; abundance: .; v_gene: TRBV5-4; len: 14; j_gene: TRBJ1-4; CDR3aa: CASSLVGGDEKLFF; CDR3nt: TGTGCCAGCAGCTTGGTGGGGGGGGATGAAAAACTGTTTTTT
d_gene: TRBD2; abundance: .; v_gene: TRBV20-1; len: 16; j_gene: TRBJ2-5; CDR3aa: CSASLGSGIGAETQYF; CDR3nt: TGCAGTGCTAGTCTGGGTAGCGGGATTGGTGCAGAGACCCAGTACTTC
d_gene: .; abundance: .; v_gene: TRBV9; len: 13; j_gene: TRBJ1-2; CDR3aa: CASSVTTWAGYTF; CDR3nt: TGTGCCAGCAGCGTAACCACGTGGGCTGGCTACACCTTC
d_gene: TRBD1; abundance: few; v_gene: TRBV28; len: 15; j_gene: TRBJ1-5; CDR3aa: CASRFPGQGNQPQHF; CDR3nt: TGTGCCAGCAGGTTCCCGGGACAGGGCAATCAGCCCCAGCATTTT
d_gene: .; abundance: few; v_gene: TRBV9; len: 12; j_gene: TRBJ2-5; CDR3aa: CASSEPGETQYF; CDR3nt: TGTGCCAGCAGCGAGCCGGGGGAGACCCAGTACTTC
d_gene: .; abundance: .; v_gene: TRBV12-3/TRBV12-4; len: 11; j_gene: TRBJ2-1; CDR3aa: CASSFRGKQFF; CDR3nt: TGTGCCAGCAGTTTCAGGGGCAAGCAGTTCTTC
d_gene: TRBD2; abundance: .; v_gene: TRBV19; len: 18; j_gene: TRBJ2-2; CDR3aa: CASRHTPGTSDGTGELFF; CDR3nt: TGTGCCAGTAGACACACGCCCGGGACTAGCGACGGCACCGGGGAGCTGTTTTTT
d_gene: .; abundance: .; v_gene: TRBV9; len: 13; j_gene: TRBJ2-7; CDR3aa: CASALVPASEQYF; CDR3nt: TGTGCCAGCGCCCTAGTTCCGGCTTCCGAGCAGTACTTC
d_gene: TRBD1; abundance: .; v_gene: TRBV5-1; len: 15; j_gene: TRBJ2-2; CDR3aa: CASSRDRGSTGELFF; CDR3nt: TGCGCCAGCAGCCGGGACAGGGGGTCGACCGGGGAGCTGTTTTTT
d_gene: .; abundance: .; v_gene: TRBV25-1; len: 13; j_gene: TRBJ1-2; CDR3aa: CASSEPGISGYTF; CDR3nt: TGTGCCAGCAGTGAGCCCGGGATTAGCGGCTACACCTTC
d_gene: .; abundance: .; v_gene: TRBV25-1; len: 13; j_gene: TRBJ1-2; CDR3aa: CASSESGNYGYTF; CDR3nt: TGTGCCAGCAGTGAATCAGGGAACTATGGCTACACCTTC
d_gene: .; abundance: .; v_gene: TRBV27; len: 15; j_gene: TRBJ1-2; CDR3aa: CASSLSAGENYGYTF; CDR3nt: TGTGCCAGCAGTTTATCGGCAGGCGAAAACTATGGCTACACCTTC
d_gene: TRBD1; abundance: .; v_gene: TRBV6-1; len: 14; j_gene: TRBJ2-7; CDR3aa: CASSDLQGVGEQYF; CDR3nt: TGTGCCAGCAGTGATTTACAGGGGGTAGGCGAGCAGTACTTC
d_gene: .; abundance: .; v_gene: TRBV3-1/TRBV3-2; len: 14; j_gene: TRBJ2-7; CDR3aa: CASSQVGSGDEQYF; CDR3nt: TGTGCCAGCAGCCAAGTTGGTTCGGGGGACGAGCAGTACTTC
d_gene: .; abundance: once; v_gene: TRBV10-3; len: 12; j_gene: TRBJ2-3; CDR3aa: CAIQGDSDTQYF; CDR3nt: TGTGCCATCCAGGGGGACTCAGATACGCAGTATTTT
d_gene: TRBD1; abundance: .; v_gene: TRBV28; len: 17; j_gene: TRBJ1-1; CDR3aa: CASSSGGTGHKNTEAFF; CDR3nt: TGTGCCAGCAGTTCTGGTGGGACAGGACACAAGAACACTGAAGCTTTCTTT
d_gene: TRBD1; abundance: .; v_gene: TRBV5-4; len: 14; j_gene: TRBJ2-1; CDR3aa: CASSGGQGRYEQFF; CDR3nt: TGTGCCAGCAGCGGGGGACAGGGGAGGTATGAGCAGTTCTTC
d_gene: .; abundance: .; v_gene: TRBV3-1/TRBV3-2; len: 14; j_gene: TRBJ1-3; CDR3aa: CASSQDPGTKTIYF; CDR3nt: TGTGCCAGCAGCCAAGATCCGGGGACAAAGACCATATATTTT
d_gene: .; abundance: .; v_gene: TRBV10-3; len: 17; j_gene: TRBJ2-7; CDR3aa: CAISESTRGQLSYEQYF; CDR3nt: TGTGCCATCAGTGAGTCGACTCGCGGGCAGTTATCCTACGAGCAGTACTTC
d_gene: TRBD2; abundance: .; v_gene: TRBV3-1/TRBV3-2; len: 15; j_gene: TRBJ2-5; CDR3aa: CASSQDSGRKETQYF; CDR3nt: TGTGCCAGCAGCCAAGATAGCGGGAGAAAGGAGACCCAGTACTTC